The 25 T cell receptor beta chains in this list originate from one sample, sequenced in a study of T cell repertoires in cytomegalovirus infection. TCRdb processed the reads anew with MiXCR; each CDR3 protein has one entry. Here the sample spans fewer than 650,000 distinct CDR3 sequences, just under 40% being singletons. For these TCRs, the target antigens are not known. The material was cultured PBMCs, obtained from culture after CMV antigen stimulation. The source is a human donor in good health (CMV status not recorded). Some clones in this sample may be carry-over from other donors' samples.

The gene calls are TRBV7-2 and TRBJ1-2; 8 nucleotides agree with TRBD1. The CDR3 consists of 16 residues. Germline V gene sequence: CDR1 SGHTA, CDR2 FQGNSA. The V gene end was trimmed by 5 bases and the J gene end by 0 bases; junction bases not matched to a gene: 8. The CDR3 DNA reads as TGTGCCAGCAGCCCCATCGGACAGGGAGCTAACTATGGCTACACCTTC. This sequence encodes CASSPIGQGANYGYTF.

The genes are TRBV5-1 and TRBJ2-7; D is uncertain. The CDR3 runs to 13 residues. Germline CDR1 is SGHRS and CDR2 is YFSETQ. V lost 1 base and J 4 bases, leaving 9 bases between the germline ends. In nucleotides, the CDR3 is TGCGCCAGCAGCTTGACACAAAATTACGAGCAGTACTTC. Translation gives CASSLTQNYEQYF.

This clonotype has a handful of counts. The chain joins TRBV7-9 to TRBJ1-4, with D possibly matching TRBD1 (6 bases). Germline assignment: CDR1 SEHNR and CDR2 FQNEAQ (reference sequence). V lost 5 bases and J 8 bases, leaving 12 bases between the germline ends. This CDR3 is 13 amino acids long. The CDR3 protein is CASSPRTVEKLFF. CDR3 DNA sequence: TGTGCCAGCAGCCCCCGGACAGTAGAAAAACTGTTTTTT.

The chain couples TRBV7-2 to TRBJ2-2; D uncertain. Germline CDR1 SGHTA, CDR2 FQGNSA. Trimming took off 0 bases at V and 9 bases at J, with 5 bases between the two ends. CDR3 size: 12 residues. The CDR3 DNA is TGTGCCAGCAGCTTAGCATTCCGGGAGCTGTTTTTT. As protein: CASSLAFRELFF.

J is TRBJ2-3 and V is TRBV15; 9 bases agree with TRBD2. CDR3 size: 15 residues. V dropped 1 base and J dropped 7; count of bases not matched to a gene: 6. Germline CDR1 and CDR2: LNHNV and YYDKDF (reference sequence). The CDR3 coding sequence is TGTGCCACCAGCAGAGTTGCTAGCGGGATGAATACGCAGTATTTT. Its protein is CATSRVASGMNTQYF.

J is TRBJ2-3 and V is TRBV11-2; 7 nucleotides line up with TRBD1. CDR1 is SGHAT and CDR2 is FQNNGV in the germline V gene. V was clipped by 2 bases and J by 1 base; unmatched bases: 6. CDR3 length: 16 amino acids. In DNA, the CDR3 is TGTGCCAGCAGCTTATGGGCAGGGGGAGGCACAGATACGCAGTATTTT. Translated, it gives CASSLWAGGGTDTQYF.

In this sample, this clonotype turned up many times. The chain employs TRBV7-8 and TRBJ2-1; possibly TRBD2 for D (5 bases). V gave up 2 bases and J gave up 7 bases, with 18 bases separating them. The CDR3 has 16 amino acids. Germline V gene sequence: CDR1 SGHVS, CDR2 FQNEAQ. The CDR3 DNA sequence: TGTGCCAGCAGCTTACGCTCACTAGGATTCCAGAATGAGCAGTTCTTC. It codes for CASSLRSLGFQNEQFF. Using reference TRBV7-8 and TRBJ2-1 for the parts outside the CDR3, the full variable domain is GAGVSQSPRYKVAKRGQDVALRCDPISGHVSLFWYQQALGQGPEFLTYFQNEAQLDKSGLPSDRFFAERPEGSVSTLKIQRTQQEDSAVYLCASSLRSLGFQNEQFFGPGTRLTVL.

This clonotype occurred a few times. This rearrangement joins TRBV2 to TRBJ1-5; a possible D gene is TRBD1 (6 bases). CDR3 length: 14 residues. The V end was cut by 4 bases, the J end by 4 bases, with 11 bases between. Germline CDR1 SNHLY, CDR2 FYNNEI. This CDR3 is CASSGTASNQPQHF. In DNA, the CDR3 is TGTGCCAGCAGTGGGACAGCAAGTAATCAGCCCCAGCATTTT.

This clonotype has more than one count but fewer than ten. This chain uses TRBV19 with TRBJ1-5, with 9 nucleotides matching TRBD1. CDR3 size: 13 residues. V was clipped by 10 bases and J by 6 bases; unmatched bases: 7. CDR1 and CDR2 (germline): LNHDA, SQIVND (reference sequence). CDR3 loop: CATGGTGSQPQHF. CDR3 nucleotide sequence: TGTGCCACCGGCGGGACAGGGAGTCAGCCCCAGCATTTT.

CDR3 coding DNA: TGTGCCAGCAGTGAATGGGAACTCCTCGCGCCAGATACGCAGTATTTT. This codes for CASSEWELLAPDTQYF. The chain employs TRBV2 and TRBJ2-3; D is ambiguous. CDR3 length equals 16 residues. Germline V CDR1 and CDR2: SNHLY, FYNNEI. The V and J ends lost 2 bases and 4 bases respectively, with 16 bases between them. Using reference TRBV2 and TRBJ2-3 for the parts outside the CDR3, the full variable domain is EPEVTQTPSHQVTQMGQEVILRCVPISNHLYFYWYRQILGQKVEFLVSFYNNEISEKSEIFDDQFSVERPDGSNFTLKIRSTKLEDSAMYFCASSEWELLAPDTQYFGPGTRLTVL.

CDR3 in amino acids: CSAKGADNNNYGYTF. In DNA, the CDR3 is TGCAGCGCCAAAGGGGCCGATAATAATAACTATGGCTACACCTTC. The chain has TRBV29-1 and TRBJ1-2; D is possibly TRBD1 (5 bases). Between the trimmed V and J ends, which lost 7 bases and 1 base, there was a span of 19 bases. The CDR3 is made up of 15 amino acids. Germline assignment: CDR1 SQVTM and CDR2 ANQGSEA. Based on the CDR3 plus reference TRBV29-1 and TRBJ1-2, the full variable domain is SAVISQKPSRDICQRGTSLTIQCQVDSQVTMMFWYRQQPGQSLTLIATANQGSEATYESGFVIDKFPISRPNLTFSTLTVSNMSPEDSSIYLCSAKGADNNNYGYTFGSGTRLTVV.

The table lists this clonotype with a few counts. This chain links TRBV6-1 with TRBJ1-5; no clear D. V gave up 10 bases and J gave up 0 bases, with 10 bases separating them. There are 13 residues in the CDR3. CDR1 is MNHNS, CDR2 SASEGT, per germline. CDR3: CATRVHSNQPQHF. The CDR3 bases are TGTGCCACTAGGGTCCATAGCAATCAGCCCCAGCATTTT.

The V call is TRBV7-9, the J call TRBJ2-2; 9 nucleotides line up with TRBD1. The CDR3 has 16 amino acids. Per germline, CDR1 SEHNR and CDR2 FQNEAQ (reference sequence). V gave up 5 bases and J gave up 3 bases; unmatched junction bases: 7. CDR3: CASSPPGTGHTGELFF. CDR3 in DNA: TGTGCCAGCAGCCCCCCCGGGACAGGGCACACCGGGGAGCTGTTTTTT. Together with reference TRBV7-9 and TRBJ2-2, the CDR3 gives the full variable domain: DTGVSQNPRHKITKRGQNVTFRCDPISEHNRLYWYRQTLGQGPEFLTYFQNEAQLEKSRLLSDRFSAERPKGSFSTLEIQRTEQGDSAMYLCASSPPGTGHTGELFFGEGSRLTVL.

CDR3 DNA: TGTGCCAGCAGTGAGAGTCTTGGAGGCTATGGCTACACCTTC. Encoded protein: CASSESLGGYGYTF. The rearrangement links TRBV6-1 to TRBJ1-2; D not certain. CDR1 is MNHNS, CDR2 SASEGT, per germline. CDR3 length: 14 amino acids. V lost 3 bases, J lost 4 bases, and 12 bases lay in between.

The V and J genes are TRBV6-1 and TRBJ2-3; the match to TRBD2 covers 7 bases. Trimming removed 7 bases from V and 5 bases from J; junction bases left unmatched: 15. Germline V lookup: CDR1 MNHNS, CDR2 SASEGT. The CDR3 spans 16 residues. CDR3 region: CASTVNLAGEGDTQYF. The CDR3 DNA is TGTGCCAGCACCGTGAATCTTGCGGGGGAGGGAGATACGCAGTATTTT.

This clonotype turned up a few times. The chain carries TRBV28 and TRBJ1-5; 7 bases map to TRBD1. CDR3 length equals 14 residues. Germline CDR1 MDHEN, CDR2 SYDVKM. The V segment lost 6 bases and the J segment 14 bases; nucleotides outside the gene matches: 16. CDR3 in DNA: TGTGCCAGCAGCCGCACCCTTCGGGACAGCCCGAAGCATTTT. It yields the protein CASSRTLRDSPKHF. Variable domain in full (rest from reference TRBV28 and TRBJ1-5): DVKVTQSSRYLVKRTGEKVFLECVQDMDHENMFWYRQDPGLGLRLIYFSYDVKMKEKGDIPEGYSVSREKKERFSLILESASTNQTSMYLCASSRTLRDSPKHFGDGTRLSIL.

The chain recombines TRBV20-1 with TRBJ1-5; possibly TRBD1 for D (5 bases). The germline gives CDR1 DFQATT, CDR2 SNEGSKA (reference sequence). This CDR3 has 15 residues. V lost 6 bases to trimming and J lost 0 bases, with 15 bases between them. In nucleotides, the CDR3 is TGCAGTGCGAATACCTGGGGGAATAGCAATCAGCCCCAGCATTTT. Translating it yields CSANTWGNSNQPQHF.

Points on this clonotype: Because it lacks the conserved phenylalanine or tryptophan at the end, this CDR3 is likely a read error. The rearrangement links TRBV7-2 to TRBJ2-5; D might be TRBD2 (5 bases). Germline V gene lookup returns CDR1 SGHTA and CDR2 FQGNSA. The CDR3 loop spans 11 amino acids. Trimming stripped 7 bases from V and 5 bases from J, with 8 bases between. The CDR3 here is CASTRGETQYC. The CDR3 region has the DNA TGTGCCAGCACCCGAGGGGAGACCCAGTACTGC.

The rearrangement joins TRBV11-2 to TRBJ2-5; D ambiguous. Deletions cut 5 bases from V and 7 bases from J, with 17 bases between. Germline V gene data show CDR1 as SGHAT and CDR2 as FQNNGV. The CDR3 loop spans 14 amino acids. CDR3 bases: TGTGCCAGCAGCCCCCTGGCTATGCGAGGGACCCAGTACTTC. Translation gives CASSPLAMRGTQYF.

This clonotype was observed many times. The chain is built from TRBV7-2 and TRBJ1-3, with D unclear. The V end was cut by 0 bases, the J end by 3 bases, with 9 bases between. The CDR3 consists of 15 residues. Germline CDR1 is SGHTA and CDR2 is FQGNSA. CDR3 region: CASSLAVSYGNTIYF. In DNA form, the CDR3 reads TGTGCCAGCAGCTTAGCCGTCAGTTATGGAAACACCATATATTTT. Complete variable domain (other parts from reference TRBV7-2 and TRBJ1-3): GAGVSQSPSNKVTEKGKDVELRCDPISGHTALYWYRQSLGQGLEFLIYFQGNSAPDKSGLPSDRFSAERTGGSVSTLTIQRTQQEDSAVYLCASSLAVSYGNTIYFGEGSWLTVV.

This clonotype has a count of ten or more. The chain couples TRBV7-2 to TRBJ1-1; D is possibly TRBD1 (5 bases). There are 13 residues in the CDR3. Germline V CDR1 and CDR2: SGHTA, FQGNSA. Trimming left V 5 bases short and J 7 bases short, with 14 bases between. CDR3 in amino acids: CASSQGGGSEAFF. The CDR3 nucleotides read TGTGCCAGCAGCCAGGGCGGGGGGAGTGAAGCTTTCTTT.

Written as DNA, the CDR3 is TGTGCCAGCAGCCTCGCGGGGATGGGCTACGAGCAGTACTTC. This encodes CASSLAGMGYEQYF. The chain recombines TRBV7-4 with TRBJ2-7; D perhaps matches TRBD2 (6 bases). The germline gives CDR1 SGHVT, CDR2 SQSDAQ. With 5 bases removed from V and 3 bases from J, the gap between germline ends came to 14 bases. CDR3 length: 14 amino acids.

V and J are TRBV11-2 and TRBJ2-7; 9 positions agree with TRBD1. The junction had 12 bases not matched to a gene; V was cut back by 5 bases and J by 4 bases. CDR3 length: 16 amino acids. CDR1 is SGHAT, CDR2 FQNNGV, per germline. The CDR3 bases are TGTGCCAGCAGCCCTTTTTACCCGGGACAGGGATACGAGCAGTACTTC. The encoded protein is CASSPFYPGQGYEQYF.

This clonotype was seen a handful of times. The genes are TRBV6-6 and TRBJ1-1; 7 bases fit TRBD1. Germline trimming cut 2 bases from V and 0 bases from J; bases unmatched to any gene: 6. CDR1 is MNHNY and CDR2 is SVGAGI in the germline V gene (reference sequence). The CDR3 is 16 amino acids. The CDR3 DNA reads as TGTGCCAGCAGTTACGGACAGGCTTCTATGAACACTGAAGCTTTCTTT. It specifies CASSYGQASMNTEAFF.

This clonotype showed up just a few times. The chain combines TRBV10-3 with TRBJ2-4, with 7 nucleotides matching TRBD1. Germline CDR1 reads ENHRY; CDR2 reads SYGVKD. J was trimmed by 5 bases and V by 0 bases; bases with no gene match: 7. The CDR3 totals 16 residues. The CDR3 sequence is CAISESRGRVENIQYF. CDR3 nucleotides: TGTGCCATCAGTGAGTCAAGGGGGCGGGTAGAAAACATTCAGTACTTC.